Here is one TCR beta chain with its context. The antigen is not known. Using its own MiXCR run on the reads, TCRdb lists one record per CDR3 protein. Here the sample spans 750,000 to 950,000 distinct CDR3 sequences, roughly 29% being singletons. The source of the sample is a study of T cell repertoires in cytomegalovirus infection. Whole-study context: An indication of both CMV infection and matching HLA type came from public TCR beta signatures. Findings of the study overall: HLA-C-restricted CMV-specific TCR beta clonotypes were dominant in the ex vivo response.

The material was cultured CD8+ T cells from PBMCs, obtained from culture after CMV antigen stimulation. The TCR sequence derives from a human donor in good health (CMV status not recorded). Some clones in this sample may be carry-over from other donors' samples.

The CDR3 protein is CASSIGDTYSPLHF. CDR3 bases: TGTGCCAGCAGCATCGGAGACACCTATTCACCCCTCCACTTT. The V call is TRBV7-8, the J call TRBJ1-6, with D hard to call. Germline V gene lookup returns CDR1 SGHVS and CDR2 FQNEAQ. The CDR3 loop spans 14 amino acids. V was pared by 5 bases and J by 8 bases, with 13 bases between.